Listed here are 30 T cell receptor beta chains from one sample, sequenced in a study of shared clonotypes between healthy human individuals. Clones were sequenced by immunoSEQ multiplex PCR, and TCRdb holds only the in-frame ones, with some missing. This repertoire shows approximately 340,000 clones, around 70% found once; its top ten account for roughly 10%. Material for sequencing was memory CD4+ T cells sorted from blood. As to subset: CD45RA-negative fraction. The receptors shown here come from a man in his thirties or forties in good health.

The chain couples TRBV19 to TRBJ2-1; D call uncertain. Per germline, CDR1 LNHDA and CDR2 SQIVND (reference sequence). This CDR3 is built from 13 residues. V was cut by 4 bases and J by 4 bases, with 8 bases left in between. CDR3 protein: CASSKTDYNEQFF. Written as DNA, the CDR3 is TGTGCCAGTAGTAAGACTGATTACAATGAGCAGTTCTTC.

The chain couples TRBV6-5 to TRBJ2-7; TRBD1 aligns across 9 bases. V lost 5 bases to trimming and J lost 3 bases; unmatched junction nucleotides: 5. From germline, CDR1 is MNHEY and CDR2 SVGAGI. The CDR3 spans 14 residues. Here the CDR3 reads CASSAGQGFYEQYF. The CDR3 bases are TGTGCCAGCAGTGCCGGACAGGGGTTCTACGAGCAGTACTTC.

The V and J genes are TRBV7-9 and TRBJ2-1; 8 bases agree with TRBD1. The CDR3 consists of 16 residues. V lost 4 bases, J lost 1 base, and 6 bases stayed unmatched. Looked up from germline, CDR1 is SEHNR and CDR2 is FQNEAQ (reference sequence). The CDR3: CASSSIQGVSYNEQFF. DNA for the CDR3: TGTGCCAGCAGCTCAATACAGGGGGTATCCTACAATGAGCAGTTCTTC. Filled out from reference TRBV7-9 and TRBJ2-1, the complete variable domain reads DTGVSQNPRHKITKRGQNVTFRCDPISEHNRLYWYRQTLGQGPEFLTYFQNEAQLEKSRLLSDRFSAERPKGSFSTLEIQRTEQGDSAMYLCASSSIQGVSYNEQFFGPGTRLTVL.

V usage is TRBV7-6 and J usage is TRBJ2-2; D is ambiguous. The CDR3 is made up of 14 amino acids. With 5 bases removed from V and 7 bases from J, the gap between germline ends came to 14 bases. The germline gives CDR1 SGHVS, CDR2 FNYEAQ. CDR3 sequence: CASSRNHGDGELFF. The CDR3 DNA reads TGTGCCAGCAGCCGAAACCACGGAGACGGGGAGCTGTTTTTT.

The CDR3 DNA sequence: TGTGCCAGCAGCTTCGTACACAATCAGCCCCAGCATTTT. Translated, it gives CASSFVHNQPQHF. This chain uses TRBV7-2 with TRBJ1-5; D not resolved. The germline V gene encodes CDR1 SGHTA and CDR2 FQGNSA. Trimming cost V 3 bases and J 3 bases, with 6 bases left between them. This CDR3 has 13 amino acids. The whole variable domain, remainder taken from reference TRBV7-2 and TRBJ1-5, is GAGVSQSPSNKVTEKGKDVELRCDPISGHTALYWYRQSLGQGLEFLIYFQGNSAPDKSGLPSDRFSAERTGGSVSTLTIQRTQQEDSAVYLCASSFVHNQPQHFGDGTRLSIL.

Concerning this clone itself: A junction boundary mismatches the germline segment, possibly from a read error. The chain joins TRBV15 to TRBJ1-2; possibly TRBD1 for D (5 bases). Looked up from germline, CDR1 is LNHNV and CDR2 is YYDKDF (reference sequence). This CDR3 spans 12 amino acids. For the CDR3, the DNA is TGTGCCACCAGCAGAGGAGGAGGGACTCTGAGCTTC. This codes for CATSRGGGTLSF. Drawing the rest from reference TRBV15 and TRBJ1-2, the complete variable domain is DAMVIQNPRYQVTQFGKPVTLSCSQTLNHNVMYWYQQKSSQAPKLLFHYYDKDFNNEADTPDNFQSRRPNTSFCFLDIRSPGLGDTAMYLCATSRGGGTLSFGSGTRLTVV.

The chain carries TRBV6-1 and TRBJ2-7; tentative D call: TRBD1 (5 bases). V was shortened by 2 bases and J by 6 bases, with 14 bases between the two germline ends. There are 14 residues in the CDR3. The germline V gene encodes CDR1 MNHNS and CDR2 SASEGT. Here the CDR3 reads CASSEQGTLVEQYF. Written as DNA, the CDR3 is TGTGCCAGCAGTGAACAGGGCACCTTGGTCGAGCAGTACTTC.

The genes are TRBV4-2 and TRBJ2-5; 9 nucleotides agree with TRBD1. With V trimmed by 4 bases and J by 2 bases, 14 bases remained unmatched. The CDR3 extends over 18 amino acids. Germline V CDR1 and CDR2: LGHNA, YNFKEQ. CDR3 in DNA: TGTGCCAGCAGCCTACGACTCCCGGGACAGGGTGGACAAGAGACCCAGTACTTC. It codes for CASSLRLPGQGGQETQYF.

This chain connects TRBV6-6 to TRBJ1-5; D gene uncertain. CDR1 and CDR2 (germline): MNHNY, SVGAGI (reference sequence). The V gene lost 2 bases and the J gene lost 5 bases, with 7 bases spanning the gap. The CDR3 covers 13 residues. The CDR3 DNA is TGTGCCAGCAGTTACGGGGTTGATCAGCCCCAGCATTTT. Protein sequence: CASSYGVDQPQHF.

This chain joins TRBV5-1 and TRBJ2-1; 11 bases agree with TRBD2. This CDR3 contains 14 residues. Trimming cost V 6 bases and J 6 bases; bases outside gene matches: 5. Germline loops: CDR1 SGHRS, CDR2 YFSETQ. CDR3 amino acids: CASNLAGGTNEQFF. The CDR3 DNA reads TGCGCCAGCAACCTAGCGGGAGGCACCAATGAGCAGTTCTTC. Drawing the rest from reference TRBV5-1 and TRBJ2-1, the complete variable domain is KAGVTQTPRYLIKTRGQQVTLSCSPISGHRSVSWYQQTPGQGLQFLFEYFSETQRNKGNFPGRFSGRQFSNSRSEMNVSTLELGDSALYLCASNLAGGTNEQFFGPGTRLTVL.

The rearrangement links TRBV2 to TRBJ1-5; perhaps TRBD1 as D (5 bases). Trimming left V 6 bases short and J 13 bases short, with 10 bases between. Germline assignment: CDR1 SNHLY and CDR2 FYNNEI. The CDR3 is 10 residues long. DNA of the CDR3: TGTGCCAGCAGAGGGGCGTTTCAGCATTTT. Encoded protein: CASRGAFQHF.

This chain uses TRBV7-3 with TRBJ2-5, with a possible D match to TRBD1 (5 bases). The germline V gene has CDR1 SGHTA and CDR2 FQGTGA. The CDR3 has 15 residues. Trimming cost V 6 bases and J 3 bases, with 17 bases left between them. As DNA, the CDR3 is TGTGCCAGCAGTATCAACGGACACCCAAAAGAGACCCAGTACTTC. As protein: CASSINGHPKETQYF.

This sequence joins TRBV4-1 and TRBJ2-7; 9 bases agree with TRBD1. This CDR3 is 15 amino acids long. The ends lost 3 bases at V and 0 bases at J; junction bases unmatched: 3. Germline CDR1 MGHRA, CDR2 YSYEKL. The CDR3 nucleotides read TGCGCCAGCAGCCACCAGACAGGGGGCTCCTACGAGCAGTACTTC. Translated: CASSHQTGGSYEQYF.

The J gene is TRBJ1-5, the V gene TRBV6-1; D is unresolved. CDR3 length equals 15 residues. Germline V gives CDR1 MNHNS, CDR2 SASEGT. Trimming left V 2 bases short and J 0 bases short, with 8 bases between. The CDR3 sequence: CASSESQDSNQPQHF. CDR3 sequence (DNA): TGTGCCAGCAGTGAAAGTCAGGATAGCAATCAGCCCCAGCATTTT.

This chain links TRBV10-3 with TRBJ2-3; TRBD2 agrees at 8 bases. The CDR3 is 16 amino acids. V trimming: 3 bases; J trimming: 3 bases; junction bases outside the gene matches: 8. CDR1 and CDR2 (germline): ENHRY, SYGVKD. The CDR3 DNA reads as TGTGCCATCAGTGACCGGCGGGAGGTCCCGACAGATACGCAGTATTTT. As protein: CAISDRREVPTDTQYF.

This clone showed up just a few times. The chain employs TRBV5-1 and TRBJ2-3; TRBD1 aligns across 12 bases. Germline assignment: CDR1 SGHRS and CDR2 YFSETQ. V gave up 3 bases and J gave up 4 bases; unmatched junction bases: 6. The CDR3 consists of 16 residues. The CDR3 DNA reads as TGCGCCAGCAGCTATACCGGGACAGGGGGCGCAGATACGCAGTATTTT. Translation: CASSYTGTGGADTQYF.

This clone was seen a handful of times. The chain couples TRBV9 to TRBJ2-7, with TRBD2 matching 8 bases. In germline, CDR1 is SGDLS, CDR2 YYNGEE. V was pared by 4 bases and J by 2 bases, with 8 bases of the junction left unmatched. CDR3 length: 15 residues. The CDR3 is CASSPTGLAAYEQYF. The CDR3 DNA reads as TGTGCCAGCAGCCCCACCGGACTAGCTGCCTACGAGCAGTACTTC. Filled out from reference TRBV9 and TRBJ2-7, the complete variable domain reads DSGVTQTPKHLITATGQRVTLRCSPRSGDLSVYWYQQSLDQGLQFLIQYYNGEERAKGNILERFSAQQFPDLHSELNLSSLELGDSALYFCASSPTGLAAYEQYFGPGTRLTVT.

The chain is built from TRBV5-6 and TRBJ2-3; D unresolved. Germline assignment: CDR1 SGHDT and CDR2 YYEEEE. The length of the CDR3 is 12 residues. V was shortened by 4 bases and J by 6 bases, with 9 bases between the two germline ends. CDR3 residues: CASSPSRDTQYF. CDR3 nucleotide sequence: TGTGCCAGCAGCCCGTCGCGGGATACGCAGTATTTT.

The V call is TRBV6-5, the J call TRBJ2-7; 7 nucleotides line up with TRBD2. The CDR3 loop spans 14 amino acids. V shed 5 bases, J shed 1 base, and the junction held 5 bases outside the gene matches. CDR1 and CDR2 from the germline V gene are MNHEY and SVGAGI. CDR3 protein: CASSPPRGSYEQYF. The CDR3 nucleotides read TGTGCCAGCAGTCCCCCGCGGGGGTCCTACGAGCAGTACTTC.

V usage is TRBV20-1 and J usage is TRBJ1-5; D call uncertain. Germline CDR1 DFQATT, CDR2 SNEGSKA (reference sequence). V lost 3 bases, J lost 4 bases, and 4 bases lay in between. This CDR3 has 11 residues. The CDR3: CSARNNQPQHF. CDR3 coding DNA: TGCAGTGCTAGGAATAATCAGCCCCAGCATTTT.

V gene TRBV27 combines with J gene TRBJ1-5, with TRBD1 identical over 9 bases. Germline CDR1 reads MNHEY; CDR2 reads SMNVEV (reference sequence). After removal of 5 bases from V and 6 bases from J, the junction contained 8 bases not matched to a gene. The CDR3 consists of 15 residues. This CDR3 reads CASSRMGQGPQPQHF. CDR3 sequence (DNA): TGTGCCAGCAGTAGAATGGGACAGGGTCCTCAGCCCCAGCATTTT.

The DNA for the CDR3 is TGTGCCAGCAGCCCTCAGAGCTCCTACGAGCAGTACTTC. It is translated as CASSPQSSYEQYF. The rearrangement links TRBV7-2 to TRBJ2-7; D unresolved. The CDR3 is made up of 13 amino acids. Germline CDR1 is SGHTA and CDR2 is FQGNSA. V lost 5 bases to trimming and J lost 0 bases, with 8 bases between them. The full variable domain, with the rest looked up from reference TRBV7-2 and TRBJ2-7, is GAGVSQSPSNKVTEKGKDVELRCDPISGHTALYWYRQSLGQGLEFLIYFQGNSAPDKSGLPSDRFSAERTGGSVSTLTIQRTQQEDSAVYLCASSPQSSYEQYFGPGTRLTVT.

The table lists this clone with a few counts. The genes are TRBV16 and TRBJ1-2; no definite D call. This CDR3 has 13 amino acids. The ends were cut back, 4 bases at V and 14 bases at J, with 20 bases in the middle. CDR1 and CDR2 from the germline V gene are KGHSY and FQNENV. CDR3 region: CASSPSINRRVTF. In nucleotides, the CDR3 is TGTGCCAGCAGCCCGTCGATCAATAGGAGGGTTACCTTC.

This rearrangement joins TRBV7-8 to TRBJ2-3; TRBD1 matches 8 bases. Germline V lookup: CDR1 SGHVS, CDR2 FQNEAQ. Trimming at V came to 5 bases and at J to 3 bases, leaving 10 bases not matched to a gene. The CDR3 length is 16 residues. CDR3 region: CASSRPPDRETDTQYF. For the CDR3, the DNA is TGTGCCAGCAGCCGGCCCCCGGACAGGGAGACAGATACGCAGTATTTT.

The rearrangement links TRBV7-2 to TRBJ1-1; D is ambiguous. CDR1 and CDR2 from the germline V gene are SGHTA and FQGNSA. V was clipped by 4 bases and J by 4 bases, with 19 bases between them. CDR3 length: 16 amino acids. Written as DNA, the CDR3 is TGTGCCAGCAGCTCCCAGACAAGTGGGTTTGCCACTGAAGCTTTCTTT. This translates into CASSSQTSGFATEAFF.

The chain combines TRBV15 with TRBJ2-5; 7 positions agree with TRBD2. Germline CDR1 reads LNHNV; CDR2 reads YYDKDF (reference sequence). The CDR3 runs to 15 residues. The V gene end was trimmed by 0 bases and the J gene end by 4 bases; junction bases not matched to a gene: 5. The CDR3 nucleotides read TGTGCCACCAGCAGAGATGGGACGGGAGGAGAGACCCAGTACTTC. Protein: CATSRDGTGGETQYF.

The CDR3 DNA reads TGTGCCAGCAGCTTTCAGACCGCTAGAAGCTCCTACGAGCAGTACTTC. This sequence encodes CASSFQTARSSYEQYF. This chain uses TRBV7-2 with TRBJ2-7; D call uncertain. The germline CDR1 and CDR2 sequences are SGHTA and FQGNSA. Trimming pared 3 bases from V and 0 bases from J, leaving 15 bases between. The CDR3 consists of 16 residues.

The chain recombines TRBV7-9 with TRBJ2-5, with 14 bases lining up with TRBD2. The germline gives CDR1 SEHNR, CDR2 FQNEAQ (reference sequence). CDR3 size: 19 residues. V gave up 2 bases and J gave up 5 bases; unmatched junction bases: 13. CDR3 amino acids: CASSLYPPGTSGRTETQYF. CDR3 bases: TGTGCCAGCAGCTTATACCCCCCCGGGACTAGCGGGAGAACGGAGACCCAGTACTTC.

This clone was picked up a small number of times. The V call is TRBV7-6, the J call TRBJ2-2, with TRBD2 identical over 9 bases. The V and J ends lost 2 bases and 10 bases, in that order; junction bases with no gene match: 8. The CDR3 loop spans 15 amino acids. CDR1 is SGHVS and CDR2 is FNYEAQ in the germline V gene. The CDR3 sequence: CASSLFAGGPSELFF. DNA of the CDR3: TGTGCCAGCAGCTTATTTGCGGGAGGGCCGTCGGAGCTGTTTTTT.

This CDR3 is CASSGDLYEQYF. For the CDR3, the DNA is TGCGCCAGCAGCGGGGACCTCTACGAGCAGTACTTC. V and J are TRBV5-1 and TRBJ2-7; D might be TRBD1 or TRBD2, each matching 5 bases. This CDR3 spans 12 amino acids. With 4 bases removed from V and 3 bases from J, the gap between germline ends came to 8 bases. The germline V gene has CDR1 SGHRS and CDR2 YFSETQ.